This T cell receptor (beta chain) came from a study of T cells after yellow fever vaccination. CDR1 and CDR2 (germline): GTSNPN, SVGIG (reference sequence). V lost 3 bases and J 1 base, leaving 13 bases between the germline ends. This CDR3 comprises 15 residues. As concerns this clonotype: As yet, its antigen is unknown.

General study results and limits: Among primary-vaccination clones, most reappeared after the booster, at about 95% for CD4 and around 91% for CD8. In FACS-sorted repertoires, abundant clonotypes from the bulk population could appear as contaminants.

Template switching by 5'RACE produced TCR cDNA, adding a universal primer site and UMIs. In TCRdb, the 5' RACE reads were re-called with MiXCR into one record per CDR3 protein. The sample gives a few hundred thousand distinct CDR3 sequences, under 15% of which show up once; more than 3% is in the top ten. This TCR derives from a man between 18 and 29 years old who received the YFV17D yellow fever vaccine. The chain uses TRBV30 and TRBJ2-1, with D unclear. The sample consisted of CD4+ T cells sorted from PBMCs, taken 15 days after the yellow fever booster vaccination. CDR3 sequence: CAWSRSNRSYNEQFF. The CDR3 coding sequence is TGTGCCTGGAGCCGCTCGAACCGTTCCTACAATGAGCAGTTCTTC.